The present T cell receptor beta chain was sequenced within a study of blood T cell repertoires in COVID-19. This CDR3 has 15 residues. V lost 3 bases and J 4 bases, leaving 12 bases between the germline ends. From germline, CDR1 is SSHAT and CDR2 FNYEAQ (reference sequence). Measured with immunoSEQ multiplex PCR; TCRdb has only the in-frame clones, and not every one. The profile covers 400,000 or so clones, with 75% to 90% appearing a single time and 1% to 1.3% taken by the ten largest. Source material: PBMCs or T cells enriched from blood (not recorded which). The sequence derives from a man aged 30 to 45 who had recovered from COVID-19. The chain combines TRBV7-7 with TRBJ2-2, with D possibly being TRBD2 (5 bases). The CDR3 DNA follows: TGTGCCAGCAGCTTTTCCGGGATTGGCACCGGGGAGCTGTTTTTT. Its translation is CASSFSGIGTGELFF.